This record concerns one T cell receptor beta chain sequence. This record comes from a study of T cells in Graves' hyperthyroidism and ophthalmopathy. Duration under 3 months, a NOSPECS grade of at least 4, and a Clinical Activity Score of at least 3 characterized the ophthalmopathy patients. There were TCR beta CDR3 regions amplified from RNA transcripts. RT-PCR in the first round (using the HTBI primer set) targeted the TCR CDR3. TCRdb fed the multiplex PCR reads into MiXCR, producing one record per CDR3 protein. The data contain hundreds of thousands of distinct CDR3 sequences, roughly 15% of them singletons. The sample was blood. The TCR was taken from a man aged 18 to 29 with Graves' ophthalmopathy.

The CDR3 is CASSGGTGRYHEAFF. CDR3 DNA: TGCGCCAGCAGTGGGGGGACTGGGCGGTACCACGAAGCTTTCTTT. V gene TRBV10-1 combines with J gene TRBJ1-1; D might be TRBD1 (5 bases). Deletions cut 4 bases from V and 8 bases from J, with 20 bases between. Per the germline V gene, CDR1 is WNHNN and CDR2 is SYGVQD (reference sequence). This CDR3 contains 15 residues.